These 27 T cell receptor beta chains were all obtained from the same sample, sequenced in a study of blood T cell repertoires in COVID-19. The method was immunoSEQ multiplex PCR; TCRdb's version includes in-frame clones alone and lacks a portion of them. The data show fewer than 200,000 clones, with 80% to 90% seen just once and around 15% held by the top ten. The sample comprised PBMCs or T cells enriched from blood (not recorded which). Source of these receptors: a man in his forties or fifties who had recovered from COVID-19.

The genes are TRBV5-1 and TRBJ2-3; tentative D call: TRBD2 (7 bases). Per germline, CDR1 SGHRS and CDR2 YFSETQ. Trimming removed 3 bases from V and 0 bases from J, with 17 bases in between. The CDR3 sequence is 17 residues long. CDR3: CASSSKRGQISTDTQYF. CDR3 nucleotides: TGCGCCAGCAGCTCGAAGCGGGGACAAATTAGCACAGATACGCAGTATTTT.

The J gene is TRBJ1-2, the V gene TRBV6-5, with D uncertain. Per the germline V gene, CDR1 is MNHEY and CDR2 is SVGAGI. The CDR3 runs 12 residues. The V end was cut by 5 bases, the J end by 3 bases, with 7 bases between. CDR3 DNA sequence: TGTGCCAGCAGTAACACAGACTATGGCTACACCTTC. This gives the protein CASSNTDYGYTF.

V is TRBV2 and J is TRBJ1-5; D ambiguous. CDR1 SNHLY and CDR2 FYNNEI come from the germline V gene. Trimming left V 1 base short and J 1 base short, with 8 bases between. The CDR3 runs 15 residues. The CDR3 nucleotides are TGTGCCAGCAGTGAAGGTGACATAAGCAATCAGCCCCAGCATTTT. Protein sequence: CASSEGDISNQPQHF.

The V and J genes are TRBV3-1 (or the pseudogene TRBV3-2) and TRBJ1-1; weak D call: TRBD1 (6 bases). Trimming left V 1 base short and J 3 bases short, with 15 bases between. Germline V gives CDR1 LGHDT, CDR2 YNNKEL (reference sequence). The CDR3 has 16 residues. In DNA, the CDR3 is TGTGCCAGCAGCCAAGGCAGGGGACGAGTAGACACTGAAGCTTTCTTT. Its protein is CASSQGRGRVDTEAFF.

The CDR3 DNA follows: TGTGCCAGTAGTACCAGGGAAAGGAACACTGAAGCTTTCTTT. This translates into CASSTRERNTEAFF. V is TRBV19 and J is TRBJ1-1; D is possibly TRBD1 (5 bases). CDR3 length: 14 amino acids. The ends were cut back, 4 bases at V and 1 base at J, with 10 bases in the middle. Germline CDR1 reads LNHDA; CDR2 reads SQIVND (reference sequence).

The chain recombines TRBV7-9 with TRBJ1-1, with D perhaps TRBD1 (5 bases). Germline V gene data show CDR1 as SEHNR and CDR2 as FQNEAQ (reference sequence). The CDR3 is made up of 16 amino acids. Trimming stripped 2 bases from V and 3 bases from J, with 16 bases between. The CDR3 here is CASSLRGRGGDTEAFF. The CDR3 nucleotides are TGTGCCAGCAGCTTACGAGGACGTGGGGGGGACACTGAAGCTTTCTTT.

The chain carries TRBV6-2 or TRBV6-3 and TRBJ1-1; 10 nucleotides align to TRBD1. CDR1 MNHEY and CDR2 SVGEGT come from the germline V gene. CDR3 length: 14 amino acids. With V trimmed by 2 bases and J by 6 bases, 3 bases remained unmatched. DNA of the CDR3: TGTGCCAGCAGTTACACCGGACAGGGGGCTGAAGCTTTCTTT. Its protein is CASSYTGQGAEAFF.

The genes are TRBV3-1 (or the pseudogene TRBV3-2) and TRBJ2-1; 10 bases align to TRBD2. This CDR3 is built from 15 residues. Germline-derived CDR1 and CDR2 are LGHDT and YNNKEL (reference sequence). Trimming removed 2 bases from V and 13 bases from J; junction bases left unmatched: 11. The CDR3 coding sequence is TGTGCCAGCAGCCAATCTCTAGCGGGGGCAAGGATACAGTTCTTC. Its translation: CASSQSLAGARIQFF.

This chain joins TRBV5-1 and TRBJ2-1, with TRBD2 identical over 8 bases. Trimming cost V 4 bases and J 7 bases; bases outside gene matches: 13. The CDR3 runs to 16 residues. Germline V lookup: CDR1 SGHRS, CDR2 YFSETQ. CDR3 DNA: TGCGCCAGCAGCCGCCTCGGGGGGGCGTCGGGGAATGAGCAGTTCTTC. This translates into CASSRLGGASGNEQFF. Looking up the rest from reference TRBV5-1 and TRBJ2-1 gives the full variable domain: KAGVTQTPRYLIKTRGQQVTLSCSPISGHRSVSWYQQTPGQGLQFLFEYFSETQRNKGNFPGRFSGRQFSNSRSEMNVSTLELGDSALYLCASSRLGGASGNEQFFGPGTRLTVL.

The V call is TRBV6-5, the J call TRBJ2-5; 10 bases agree with TRBD2. Germline trimming cut 2 bases from V and 5 bases from J; bases unmatched to any gene: 5. From germline, CDR1 is MNHEY and CDR2 SVGAGI. The CDR3 runs 15 residues. In DNA form, the CDR3 reads TGTGCCAGCAGTTACAGCGGGGGGGCGGTCGAGACCCAGTACTTC. Translated: CASSYSGGAVETQYF.

V is TRBV5-1 and J is TRBJ2-7, with D possibly being TRBD2 (6 bases). Trimming stripped 0 bases from V and 9 bases from J, with 13 bases between. The CDR3 sequence is 13 residues long. Looked up from germline, CDR1 is SGHRS and CDR2 is YFSETQ. The CDR3 DNA is TGCGCCAGCAGCTTGGAGTCGGTGCGGGGGCAGTACTTC. It encodes CASSLESVRGQYF.

V gene TRBV4-2 combines with J gene TRBJ2-7; D is possibly TRBD1 (6 bases). The CDR3 extends over 14 amino acids. The germline V and J ends were trimmed by 1 base and 1 base, with 8 bases remaining between them. Germline lookup yields CDR1 LGHNA and CDR2 YNFKEQ. The CDR3 region has the DNA TGTGCCAGCAGCCAAGCACAGGGTTCCTACGAGCAGTACTTC. Translated, it gives CASSQAQGSYEQYF.

The V gene is TRBV5-6, the J gene TRBJ1-5; D is perhaps TRBD1 (5 bases). Between the trimmed V and J ends, which lost 1 base and 2 bases, there was a span of 7 bases. Germline CDR1 is SGHDT and CDR2 is YYEEEE. The CDR3 has 14 amino acids. CDR3 nucleotide sequence: TGTGCCAGCAGCTTGTACAGGCGCAATCAGCCCCAGCATTTT. Protein sequence: CASSLYRRNQPQHF.

This clone has just one count. The rearrangement links TRBV5-1 to TRBJ1-4, with D uncertain. The CDR3 is 14 amino acids. Trimming pared 4 bases from V and 0 bases from J, leaving 7 bases between. Germline values: CDR1 SGHRS, CDR2 YFSETQ. In DNA form, the CDR3 reads TGCGCCAGCAGCCCCCTCGCAACTAATGAAAAACTGTTTTTT. It translates to CASSPLATNEKLFF.

The chain links TRBV18 to TRBJ1-3; no clear D. The germline V and J ends were trimmed by 4 bases and 2 bases, with 9 bases remaining between them. The CDR3 loop spans 14 amino acids. CDR1 and CDR2 (germline): KGHSH, LQKENI. The CDR3 spells CASSLGAAGNTIYF. The CDR3 DNA reads as TGTGCCAGCTCACTTGGTGCGGCTGGAAACACCATATATTTT.

CDR3 sequence: CASSLTGGSAYGYTF. In nucleotides, the CDR3 is TGTGCCAGCAGCCTCACCGGGGGATCTGCCTATGGCTACACCTTC. The chain links TRBV7-9 to TRBJ1-2; D perhaps matches TRBD1 (5 bases). Between the trimmed V and J ends, which lost 5 bases and 4 bases, there was a span of 17 bases. The CDR3 length is 15 residues. Germline values: CDR1 SEHNR, CDR2 FQNEAQ (reference sequence).

This clone was detected once. V usage is TRBV5-1 and J usage is TRBJ1-4, with 7 positions matching TRBD1. The ends lost 0 bases at V and 7 bases at J; junction bases unmatched: 9. The CDR3 covers 16 residues. CDR1 is SGHRS and CDR2 is YFSETQ in the germline V gene. CDR3 in amino acids: CASSLALTGSSEKLFF. The CDR3 DNA follows: TGCGCCAGCAGCTTGGCTCTGACAGGGAGCAGTGAAAAACTGTTTTTT. The entire variable domain, with the rest obtained from reference TRBV5-1 and TRBJ1-4, is as follows: KAGVTQTPRYLIKTRGQQVTLSCSPISGHRSVSWYQQTPGQGLQFLFEYFSETQRNKGNFPGRFSGRQFSNSRSEMNVSTLELGDSALYLCASSLALTGSSEKLFFGSGTQLSVL.

The chain recombines TRBV20-1 with TRBJ1-5, with TRBD1 matching 7 bases. V trimming: 3 bases; J trimming: 3 bases; junction bases outside the gene matches: 5. Germline assignment: CDR1 DFQATT and CDR2 SNEGSKA (reference sequence). CDR3 length: 14 residues. The chain's CDR3 is CSASIGTVNQPQHF. The CDR3 DNA reads as TGCAGTGCTAGTATCGGGACAGTCAATCAGCCCCAGCATTTT.

This clone was seen a single time. The V gene is TRBV18, the J gene TRBJ1-1, with D unresolved. Looked up from germline, CDR1 is KGHSH and CDR2 is LQKENI. This CDR3 is built from 15 residues. Trimming pared 5 bases from V and 1 base from J, leaving 14 bases between. Here the CDR3 reads CASSSTTAGNTEAFF. The CDR3 DNA is TGTGCCAGCTCATCAACGACGGCGGGGAACACTGAAGCTTTCTTT.

Only a few counts were recorded for this clone. The chain recombines TRBV28 with TRBJ1-2, with 8 nucleotides matching TRBD1. Germline lookup yields CDR1 MDHEN and CDR2 SYDVKM. V gave up 5 bases and J gave up 3 bases; unmatched junction bases: 2. The CDR3 covers 13 residues. The CDR3 region is CASSQGAYYGYTF. The CDR3 coding sequence is TGTGCCAGCAGTCAGGGGGCATACTATGGCTACACCTTC.

The chain recombines TRBV5-1 with TRBJ2-7; 9 bases are a match to TRBD1. Looked up from germline, CDR1 is SGHRS and CDR2 is YFSETQ. The CDR3 totals 13 residues. Unmatched junction bases numbered 4, after V lost 3 bases and J lost 6 bases. CDR3 protein: CASSSQGAREQYF. CDR3 nucleotide sequence: TGCGCCAGCAGCTCACAGGGGGCGCGCGAGCAGTACTTC.

This clone was recorded once. CDR3 sequence: CSVEGVANTEAFF. The CDR3 DNA reads as TGCAGCGTTGAAGGGGTAGCGAACACTGAAGCTTTCTTT. The chain recombines TRBV29-1 with TRBJ1-1, with D unclear. Germline CDR1 reads SQVTM; CDR2 reads ANQGSEA. This CDR3 spans 13 amino acids. V shed 1 base and J shed 1 base, with 7 bases lying between them. Full variable domain (rest looked up from reference TRBV29-1 and TRBJ1-1): SAVISQKPSRDICQRGTSLTIQCQVDSQVTMMFWYRQQPGQSLTLIATANQGSEATYESGFVIDKFPISRPNLTFSTLTVSNMSPEDSSIYLCSVEGVANTEAFFGQGTRLTVV.

The chain recombines TRBV5-1 with TRBJ1-5; D is unclear. CDR1 is SGHRS, CDR2 YFSETQ, per germline. Trimming left V 0 bases short and J 3 bases short, with 7 bases between. This CDR3 has 14 amino acids. Here the CDR3 reads CASSLGDFNQPQHF. The CDR3 region has the DNA TGCGCCAGCAGCTTGGGCGATTTCAATCAGCCCCAGCATTTT.

The chain carries TRBV11-2 and TRBJ2-7; D is ambiguous. Trimming cost V 5 bases and J 0 bases, with 5 bases left between them. Germline CDR1 and CDR2: SGHAT and FQNNGV. This CDR3 has 12 residues. Written as DNA, the CDR3 is TGTGCCAGCAGCCGTGTCTCCTACGAGCAGTACTTC. Residues: CASSRVSYEQYF.

The chain links TRBV28 to TRBJ1-1; a possible D gene is TRBD1 (5 bases). V shed 5 bases and J shed 0 bases, with 28 bases lying between them. CDR1 is MDHEN and CDR2 is SYDVKM in the germline V gene. The CDR3 totals 20 residues. This CDR3 is CASSPGRLGGTAIMNTEAFF. The CDR3 region has the DNA TGTGCCAGCAGTCCTGGACGACTAGGCGGGACGGCGATTATGAACACTGAAGCTTTCTTT.

This chain uses TRBV2 with TRBJ2-1; 8 bases align to TRBD2. CDR3 length equals 14 residues. V was clipped by 7 bases and J by 3 bases; unmatched bases: 5. CDR1 is SNHLY and CDR2 is FYNNEI in the germline V gene. The CDR3 sequence: CASTVSGGYNEQFF. For the CDR3, the DNA is TGTGCCAGCACCGTAAGCGGGGGCTACAATGAGCAGTTCTTC. The variable domain in full, with the rest retrieved from reference TRBV2 and TRBJ2-1, is EPEVTQTPSHQVTQMGQEVILRCVPISNHLYFYWYRQILGQKVEFLVSFYNNEISEKSEIFDDQFSVERPDGSNFTLKIRSTKLEDSAMYFCASTVSGGYNEQFFGPGTRLTVL.

This clone has just a few counts. The chain has TRBV7-9 and TRBJ2-2, with a possible D match to TRBD1 (5 bases). Trimming took off 4 bases at V and 4 bases at J, with 16 bases between the two ends. This CDR3 region has 16 residues. Germline V lookup: CDR1 SEHNR, CDR2 FQNEAQ (reference sequence). Written as DNA, the CDR3 is TGTGCCAGCAGCTCGTCCGCAGGGTTTTTCACCGGGGAGCTGTTTTTT. This gives the protein CASSSSAGFFTGELFF.